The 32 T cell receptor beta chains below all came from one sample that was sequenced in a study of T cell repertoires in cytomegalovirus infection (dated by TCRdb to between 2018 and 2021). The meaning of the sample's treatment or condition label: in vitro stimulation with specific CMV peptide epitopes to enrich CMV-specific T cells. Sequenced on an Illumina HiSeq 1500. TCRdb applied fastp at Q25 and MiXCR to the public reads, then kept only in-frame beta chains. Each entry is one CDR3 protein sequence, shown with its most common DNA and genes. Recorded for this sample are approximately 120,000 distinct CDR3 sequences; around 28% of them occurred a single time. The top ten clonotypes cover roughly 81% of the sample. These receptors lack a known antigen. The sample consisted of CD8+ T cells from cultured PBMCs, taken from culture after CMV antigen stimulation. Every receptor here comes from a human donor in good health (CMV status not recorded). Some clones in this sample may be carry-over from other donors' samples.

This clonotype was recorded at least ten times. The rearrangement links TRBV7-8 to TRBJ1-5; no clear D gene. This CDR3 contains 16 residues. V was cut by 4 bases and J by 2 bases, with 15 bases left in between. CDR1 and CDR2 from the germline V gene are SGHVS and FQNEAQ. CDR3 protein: CASSSHKAAGNQPQHF. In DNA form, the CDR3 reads TGTGCCAGCAGCTCACACAAAGCGGCAGGCAATCAGCCCCAGCATTTT.

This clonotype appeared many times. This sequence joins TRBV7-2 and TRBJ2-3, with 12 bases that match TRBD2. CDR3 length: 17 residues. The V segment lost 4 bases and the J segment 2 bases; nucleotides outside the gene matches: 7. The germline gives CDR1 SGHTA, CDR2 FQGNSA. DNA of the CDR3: TGTGCCAGCAGCTCGCGGACTAGCGGGGTAGACACAGATACGCAGTATTTT. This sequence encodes CASSSRTSGVDTDTQYF.

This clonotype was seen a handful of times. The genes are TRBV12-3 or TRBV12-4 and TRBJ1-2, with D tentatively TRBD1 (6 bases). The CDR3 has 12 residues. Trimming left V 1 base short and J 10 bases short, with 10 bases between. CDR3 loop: CASSLGQVIYTF. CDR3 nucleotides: TGTGCCAGCAGTTTAGGACAGGTGATCTACACCTTC.

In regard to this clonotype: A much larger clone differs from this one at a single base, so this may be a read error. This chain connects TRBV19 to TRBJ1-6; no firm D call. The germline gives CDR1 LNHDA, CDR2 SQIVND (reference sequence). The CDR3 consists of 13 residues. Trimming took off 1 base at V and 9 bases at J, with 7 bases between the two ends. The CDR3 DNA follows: TGTGCCAGTAGTATAGGGGAGGGTTCACCCCTCCACTTT. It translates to CASSIGEGSPLHF.

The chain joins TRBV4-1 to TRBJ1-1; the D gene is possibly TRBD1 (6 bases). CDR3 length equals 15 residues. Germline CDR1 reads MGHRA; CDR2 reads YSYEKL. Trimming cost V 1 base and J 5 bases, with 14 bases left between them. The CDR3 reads CASSQVQGGGTEAFF. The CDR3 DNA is TGCGCCAGCAGCCAAGTACAGGGTGGGGGGACTGAAGCTTTCTTT.

CDR3 DNA: TGTGCCAGCAGTCCGGACACCTTTAGCAATCAGCCCCAGCATTTT. Translation: CASSPDTFSNQPQHF. This sequence joins TRBV6-1 and TRBJ1-5; D possibly corresponds to TRBD1 (5 bases). Germline values: CDR1 MNHNS, CDR2 SASEGT. V dropped 5 bases and J dropped 0 bases, with 11 bases sitting between them. This CDR3 region has 15 residues.

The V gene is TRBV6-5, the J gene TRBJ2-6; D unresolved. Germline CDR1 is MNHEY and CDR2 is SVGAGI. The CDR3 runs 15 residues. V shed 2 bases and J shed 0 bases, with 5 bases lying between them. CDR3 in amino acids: CASSYTTSGANVLTF. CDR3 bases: TGTGCCAGCAGTTACACCACCTCTGGGGCCAACGTCCTGACTTTC.

This CDR3 is CASSLEAGSLTEAFF. The CDR3 nucleotides are TGCGCCAGCAGCTTGGAAGCAGGGAGTTTAACTGAAGCTTTCTTT. This chain connects TRBV5-1 to TRBJ1-1, with D maybe TRBD1 (5 bases). The CDR3 has 15 residues. V was trimmed by 0 bases and J by 5 bases, leaving 14 bases between them. Germline assignment: CDR1 SGHRS and CDR2 YFSETQ.

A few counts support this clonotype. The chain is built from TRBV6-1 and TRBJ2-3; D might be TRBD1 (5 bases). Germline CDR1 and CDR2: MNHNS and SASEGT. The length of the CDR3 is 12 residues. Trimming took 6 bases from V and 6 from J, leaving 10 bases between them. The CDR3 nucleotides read TGTGCCAGCAGCGCGACAGACGATACGCAGTATTTT. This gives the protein CASSATDDTQYF.

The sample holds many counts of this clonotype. The CDR3 region has the DNA TGTGCCAGCAGCCGGGCAGGGGGACAGGACACTGAAGCTTTCTTT. It is translated as CASSRAGGQDTEAFF. The V gene is TRBV5-6, the J gene TRBJ1-1, with 8 nucleotides matching TRBD1. The junction had 8 bases not matched to a gene; V was cut back by 4 bases and J by 3 bases. This CDR3 is 15 amino acids long. The germline gives CDR1 SGHDT, CDR2 YYEEEE.

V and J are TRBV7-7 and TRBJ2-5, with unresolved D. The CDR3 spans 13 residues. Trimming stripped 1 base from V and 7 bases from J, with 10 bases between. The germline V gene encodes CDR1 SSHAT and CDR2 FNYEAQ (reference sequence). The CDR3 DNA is TGTGCCAGCAGCTTAGGGGTTCACGGGACCCAGTACTTC. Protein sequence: CASSLGVHGTQYF.

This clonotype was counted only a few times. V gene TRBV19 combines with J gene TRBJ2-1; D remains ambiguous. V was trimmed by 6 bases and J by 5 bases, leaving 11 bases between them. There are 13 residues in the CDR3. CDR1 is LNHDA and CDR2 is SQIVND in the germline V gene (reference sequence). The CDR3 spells CASSARPHNEQFF. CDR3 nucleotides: TGTGCCAGTAGCGCGAGACCACACAATGAGCAGTTCTTC.

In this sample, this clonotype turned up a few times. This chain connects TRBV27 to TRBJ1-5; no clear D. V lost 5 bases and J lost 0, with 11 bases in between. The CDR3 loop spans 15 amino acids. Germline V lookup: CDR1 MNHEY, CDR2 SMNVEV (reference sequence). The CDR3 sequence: CASSEAGYSNQPQHF. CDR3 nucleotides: TGTGCCAGCAGTGAAGCGGGGTATAGCAATCAGCCCCAGCATTTT.

Written as DNA, the CDR3 is TGTGCCAGCAGTTACTCGCCAGATCAGCCCCAGCATTTT. It yields the protein CASSYSPDQPQHF. The chain couples TRBV6-2 or TRBV6-3 to TRBJ1-5; D is undetermined. Trimming cost V 0 bases and J 5 bases, with 5 bases left between them. The germline CDR1 and CDR2 sequences are MNHEY and SVGEGT. The CDR3 has 13 residues.

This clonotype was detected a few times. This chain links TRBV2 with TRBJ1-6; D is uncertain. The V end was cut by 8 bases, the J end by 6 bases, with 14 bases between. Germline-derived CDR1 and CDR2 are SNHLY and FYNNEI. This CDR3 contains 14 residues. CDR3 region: CASRRTGSNSPLHF. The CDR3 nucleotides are TGTGCCAGCCGTCGGACGGGTTCTAATTCACCCCTCCACTTT.

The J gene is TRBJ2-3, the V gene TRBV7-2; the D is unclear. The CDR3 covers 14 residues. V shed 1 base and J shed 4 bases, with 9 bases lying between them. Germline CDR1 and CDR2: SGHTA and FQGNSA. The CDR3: CASSLGLSPDTQYF. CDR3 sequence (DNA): TGTGCCAGCAGCTTAGGGCTGTCCCCAGATACGCAGTATTTT.

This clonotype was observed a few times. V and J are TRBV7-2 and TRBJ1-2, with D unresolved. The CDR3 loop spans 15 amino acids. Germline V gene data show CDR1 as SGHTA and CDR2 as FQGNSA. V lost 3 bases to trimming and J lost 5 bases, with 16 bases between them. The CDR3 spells CASSFDLTALYGYTF. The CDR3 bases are TGTGCCAGCAGCTTCGACCTCACAGCCCTATATGGCTACACCTTC.

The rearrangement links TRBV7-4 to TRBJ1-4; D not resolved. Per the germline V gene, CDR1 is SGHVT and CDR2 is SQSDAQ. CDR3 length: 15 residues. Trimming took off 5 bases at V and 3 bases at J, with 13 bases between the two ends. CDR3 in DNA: TGTGCCAGCAGCCCCTGGGAGGCGGCTAATGAAAAACTGTTTTTT. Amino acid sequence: CASSPWEAANEKLFF.

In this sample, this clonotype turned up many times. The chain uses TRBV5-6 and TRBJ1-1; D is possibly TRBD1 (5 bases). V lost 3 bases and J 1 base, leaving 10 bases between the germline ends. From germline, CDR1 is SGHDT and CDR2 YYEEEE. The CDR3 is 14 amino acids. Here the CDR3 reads CASSYTTENTEAFF. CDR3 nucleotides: TGTGCCAGCAGCTATACGACAGAGAACACTGAAGCTTTCTTT.

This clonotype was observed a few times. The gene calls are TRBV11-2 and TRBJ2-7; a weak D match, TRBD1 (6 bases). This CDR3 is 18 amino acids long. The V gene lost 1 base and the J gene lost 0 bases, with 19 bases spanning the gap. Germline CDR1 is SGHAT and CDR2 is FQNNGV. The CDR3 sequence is CASSLVSHSGQSSYEQYF. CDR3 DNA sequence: TGTGCCAGCAGCTTAGTTTCCCATTCCGGACAGAGCTCCTACGAGCAGTACTTC.

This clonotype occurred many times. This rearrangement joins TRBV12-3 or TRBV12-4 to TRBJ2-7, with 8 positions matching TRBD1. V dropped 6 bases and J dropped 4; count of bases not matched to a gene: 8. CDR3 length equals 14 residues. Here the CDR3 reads CASSPTGERYEQYF. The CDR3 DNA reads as TGTGCCAGCAGCCCGACAGGGGAAAGGTACGAGCAGTACTTC.

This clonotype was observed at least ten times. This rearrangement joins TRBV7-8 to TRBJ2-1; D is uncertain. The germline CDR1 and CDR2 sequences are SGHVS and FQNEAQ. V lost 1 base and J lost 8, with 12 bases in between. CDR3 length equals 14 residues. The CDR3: CASSLDGPLDEQFF. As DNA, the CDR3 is TGTGCCAGCAGCTTAGACGGGCCCTTAGATGAGCAGTTCTTC.

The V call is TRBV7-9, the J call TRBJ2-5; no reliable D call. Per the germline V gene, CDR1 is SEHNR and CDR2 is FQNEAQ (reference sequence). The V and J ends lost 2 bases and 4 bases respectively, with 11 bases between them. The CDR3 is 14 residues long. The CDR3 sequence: CASSLWDGGETQYF. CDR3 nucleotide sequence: TGTGCCAGCAGCTTATGGGATGGTGGAGAGACCCAGTACTTC. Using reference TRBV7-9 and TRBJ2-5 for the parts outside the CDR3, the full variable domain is DTGVSQNPRHKITKRGQNVTFRCDPISEHNRLYWYRQTLGQGPEFLTYFQNEAQLEKSRLLSDRFSAERPKGSFSTLEIQRTEQGDSAMYLCASSLWDGGETQYFGPGTRLLVL.

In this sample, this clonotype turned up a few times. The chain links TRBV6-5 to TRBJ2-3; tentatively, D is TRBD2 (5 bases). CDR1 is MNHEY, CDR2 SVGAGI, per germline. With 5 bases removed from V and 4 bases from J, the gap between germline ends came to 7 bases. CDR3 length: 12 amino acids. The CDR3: CASSHGADTQYF. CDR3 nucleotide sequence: TGTGCCAGCAGTCACGGGGCAGATACGCAGTATTTT.

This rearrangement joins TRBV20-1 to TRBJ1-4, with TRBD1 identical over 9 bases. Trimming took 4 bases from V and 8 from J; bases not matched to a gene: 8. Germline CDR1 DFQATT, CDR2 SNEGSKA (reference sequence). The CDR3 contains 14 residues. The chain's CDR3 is CSATPWDRAEKLFF. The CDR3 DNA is TGCAGTGCTACTCCGTGGGACAGGGCGGAAAAACTGTTTTTT.

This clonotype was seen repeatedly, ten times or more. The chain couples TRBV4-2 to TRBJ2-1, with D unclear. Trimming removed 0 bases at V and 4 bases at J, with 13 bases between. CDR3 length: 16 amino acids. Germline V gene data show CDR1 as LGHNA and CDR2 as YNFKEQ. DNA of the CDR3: TGTGCCAGCAGCCAAGACACCGAGGATGAGTACAATGAGCAGTTCTTC. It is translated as CASSQDTEDEYNEQFF.

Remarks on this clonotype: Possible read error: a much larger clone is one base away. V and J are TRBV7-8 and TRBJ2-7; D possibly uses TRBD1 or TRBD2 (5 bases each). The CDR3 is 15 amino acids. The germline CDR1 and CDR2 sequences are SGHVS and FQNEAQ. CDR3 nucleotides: TGTGCCAGCAGCTTTCCCGGGACCCAGACCTACAAGCAGTACTTC. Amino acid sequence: CASSFPGTQTYKQYF.

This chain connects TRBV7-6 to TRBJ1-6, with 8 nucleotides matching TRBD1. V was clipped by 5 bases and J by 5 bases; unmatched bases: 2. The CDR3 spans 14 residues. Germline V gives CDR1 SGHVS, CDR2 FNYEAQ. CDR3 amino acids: CASSTGGNNSPLHF. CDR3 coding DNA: TGTGCCAGCAGCACAGGGGGTAATAATTCACCCCTCCACTTT.

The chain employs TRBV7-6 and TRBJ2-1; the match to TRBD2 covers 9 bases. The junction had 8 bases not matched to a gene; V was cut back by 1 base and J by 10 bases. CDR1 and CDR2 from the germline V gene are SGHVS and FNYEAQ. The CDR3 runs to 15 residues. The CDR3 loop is CASSLGGGGALEQFF. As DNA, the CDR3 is TGTGCCAGCAGCTTAGGTGGCGGGGGGGCTCTGGAGCAGTTCTTC.

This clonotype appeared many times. The CDR3 region has the DNA TGTGCCAGCAGTTACAACAGCAACACTGAAGCTTTCTTT. This gives the protein CASSYNSNTEAFF. This chain links TRBV27 with TRBJ1-1; D unresolved. This CDR3 comprises 13 residues. Germline CDR1 and CDR2: MNHEY and SMNVEV (reference sequence). The V end was cut by 4 bases, the J end by 2 bases, with 8 bases between.

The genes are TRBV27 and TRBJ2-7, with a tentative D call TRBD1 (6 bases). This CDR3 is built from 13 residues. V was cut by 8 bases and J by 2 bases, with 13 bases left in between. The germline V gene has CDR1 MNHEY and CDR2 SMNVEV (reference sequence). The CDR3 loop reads CASGLTGAYEQYF. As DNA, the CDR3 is TGTGCCAGCGGATTGACAGGAGCCTACGAGCAGTACTTC.

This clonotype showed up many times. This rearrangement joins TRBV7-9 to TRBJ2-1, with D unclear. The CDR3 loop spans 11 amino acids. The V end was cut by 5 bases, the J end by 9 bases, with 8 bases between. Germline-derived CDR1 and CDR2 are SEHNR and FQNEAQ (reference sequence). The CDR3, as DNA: TGTGCCAGCAGCGTGAACGTTGAGCAGTTCTTC. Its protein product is CASSVNVEQFF.